This TCR beta chain was captured in a study of blood T cell repertoires in COVID-19. As for the study in general: The United States, Italy and Spain were the sources of the acute and convalescent COVID-19 samples. PBMCs, B-cell-depleted T cells, or T cells were the source of the cDNA or gDNA that made up the material.

Patients of the Seattle cohort, enrolled during active infection, were followed longitudinally. Per the authors' pipeline: Reference gene primer amplification yielded estimated nucleated cell counts. Here immunoSEQ multiplex PCR was the method, and the copy in TCRdb shows in-frame clones only, minus some. The V and J calls and clone size come from that table; D and trimming were worked out from the DNA. The table has roughly 240,000 clones, roughly 83% seen once. The germline V gene encodes CDR1 SGHRS and CDR2 YFSETQ. The CDR3 loop spans 15 amino acids. Trimming at V came to 2 bases and at J to 3 bases, leaving 4 bases not matched to a gene.

Specimen: peripheral blood. This clonotype was obtained from a woman older than 75 with COVID-19, enrolled during active disease. The J gene is TRBJ2-1, the V gene TRBV5-1; 8 bases map to TRBD2. The chain's CDR3 is CASSLSGGVYNEQFF. The CDR3 region has the DNA TGCGCCAGCAGCTTAAGCGGGGGTGTCTACAATGAGCAGTTCTTC.